The 20 T cell receptor beta chains below come from one sample, sequenced in a study of cytomegalovirus exposure and HLA in healthy donors (dated by TCRdb to the late 2010s). Libraries were made using the immunoSEQ multiplex PCR assay. For the multiplex PCR, a mixture combining 60 forward primers for TCR Vbeta segments and 13 reverse primers for TCR Jbeta segments was used. The table was pulled from immuneACCESS by TCRdb, which kept in-frame rearrangements only. Such tables lose some clones; where checked, under half of the loss comes from unresolved V genes, and the rest has no known cause. The record for this sample contains some 60,000 clones. The ten largest account for almost 4% of the sample. Sequenced material: PBMCs. The receptors originated from a male donor in good health and CMV-seronegative.

V and J are TRBV19 and TRBJ2-2; the D gene is possibly TRBD1 (5 bases). The CDR3 totals 15 residues. Germline CDR1 and CDR2: LNHDA and SQIVND (reference sequence). The V end lost 1 base, the J end lost 3 bases, and 9 bases lay between the germline ends. CDR3 in amino acids: CASSIGQPYTGELFF. For the CDR3, the DNA is TGTGCCAGTAGTATAGGACAGCCTTACACCGGGGAGCTGTTTTTT.

CDR3 coding DNA: TGTGCCAGCAGTTTAAGGTTTTTCCCCGACAGGGTATTCTATGGCTACACCTTC. Protein: CASSLRFFPDRVFYGYTF. V gene TRBV27 combines with J gene TRBJ1-2, with 7 bases lining up with TRBD1. The CDR3 has 18 residues. V shed 2 bases and J 4 bases; nucleotides not matched to a gene: 16. Germline V gene data show CDR1 as MNHEY and CDR2 as SMNVEV (reference sequence).

This chain joins TRBV19 and TRBJ2-2; 8 positions agree with TRBD1. The germline V gene has CDR1 LNHDA and CDR2 SQIVND (reference sequence). CDR3 size: 13 residues. J lost 7 bases, V lost 5 bases, and 3 bases had no gene match. CDR3 protein: CASSAGGFGELFF. The CDR3 DNA sequence: TGTGCCAGTAGTGCAGGGGGCTTCGGGGAGCTGTTTTTT. Variable domain in full (rest from reference TRBV19 and TRBJ2-2): DGGITQSPKYLFRKEGQNVTLSCEQNLNHDAMYWYRQDPGQGLRLIYYSQIVNDFQKGDIAEGYSVSREKKESFPLTVTSAQKNPTAFYLCASSAGGFGELFFGEGSRLTVL.

The V call is TRBV28, the J call TRBJ2-7; D possibly corresponds to TRBD2 (6 bases). CDR1 and CDR2 (germline): MDHEN, SYDVKM. V gave up 8 bases and J gave up 0 bases, with 8 bases separating them. CDR3 length: 12 residues. Here the CDR3 DNA reads TGTGCCAGCGGGGGGAGCTCCTACGAGCAGTACTTC. It is translated as CASGGSSYEQYF. The whole variable domain, filled in from reference TRBV28 and TRBJ2-7, reads DVKVTQSSRYLVKRTGEKVFLECVQDMDHENMFWYRQDPGLGLRLIYFSYDVKMKEKGDIPEGYSVSREKKERFSLILESASTNQTSMYLCASGGSSYEQYFGPGTRLTVT.

The gene calls are TRBV7-2 and TRBJ1-4; TRBD1 aligns across 9 bases. CDR1 is SGHTA, CDR2 FQGNSA, per germline. The CDR3 sequence is 16 residues long. J was trimmed by 5 bases and V by 0 bases; bases with no gene match: 4. The CDR3 protein is CASSLAGTGKNEKLFF. CDR3 bases: TGTGCCAGCAGCTTAGCGGGGACAGGGAAGAATGAAAAACTGTTTTTT.

This rearrangement joins TRBV18 to TRBJ2-3; 9 bases map to TRBD2. Germline CDR1 KGHSH, CDR2 LQKENI. Trimming removed 4 bases from V and 3 bases from J; junction bases left unmatched: 8. This CDR3 spans 16 amino acids. The CDR3 region is CASSRTAGGATDTQYF. The DNA of the CDR3 is TGTGCCAGCTCACGAACAGCGGGAGGAGCGACAGATACGCAGTATTTT.

This chain joins TRBV9 and TRBJ2-3; no clear D gene. V lost 0 bases, J lost 1 base, and 6 bases lay in between. Germline V CDR1 and CDR2: SGDLS, YYNGEE. The CDR3 is 14 residues long. CDR3 in amino acids: CASSVGTGTDTQYF. The CDR3 DNA reads as TGTGCCAGCAGCGTAGGAACGGGCACAGATACGCAGTATTTT.

This chain joins TRBV7-9 and TRBJ2-7; a weak D match, TRBD1 (5 bases). From germline, CDR1 is SEHNR and CDR2 FQNEAQ (reference sequence). V lost 5 bases, J lost 5 bases, and 10 bases lay in between. This CDR3 has 12 residues. The CDR3 loop reads CASSPGIHEQYF. CDR3 in DNA: TGTGCCAGCAGCCCAGGGATCCACGAGCAGTACTTC.

J is TRBJ2-4 and V is TRBV30; 9 bases match TRBD1. Germline-derived CDR1 and CDR2 are GTSNPN and SVGIG (reference sequence). After removal of 4 bases from V and 5 bases from J, the junction contained 3 bases not matched to a gene. The CDR3 covers 13 residues. The CDR3: CAWKRQGENIQYF. The CDR3 DNA reads TGTGCCTGGAAAAGACAGGGGGAAAACATTCAGTACTTC. Using reference TRBV30 and TRBJ2-4 for the parts outside the CDR3, the full variable domain is SQTIHQWPATLVQPVGSPLSLECTVEGTSNPNLYWYRQAAGRGLQLLFYSVGIGQISSEVPQNLSASRPQDRQFILSSKKLLLSDSGFYLCAWKRQGENIQYFGAGTRLSVL.

The CDR3 DNA follows: TGCAGCGCCTGGGGGGGGGATGGCTACACCTTC. Protein sequence: CSAWGGDGYTF. The chain recombines TRBV29-1 with TRBJ1-2, with D maybe TRBD1 (5 bases). The CDR3 runs to 11 residues. Trimming took off 7 bases at V and 6 bases at J, with 12 bases between the two ends. From germline, CDR1 is SQVTM and CDR2 ANQGSEA.

V and J are TRBV19 and TRBJ1-5; a weak D match, TRBD1 (6 bases). CDR1 and CDR2 from the germline V gene are LNHDA and SQIVND (reference sequence). The CDR3 is 15 amino acids. V was cut by 5 bases and J by 0 bases, with 11 bases left in between. As DNA, the CDR3 is TGTGCCAGTAGTGAAGGACAGTATAGCAATCAGCCCCAGCATTTT. It translates to CASSEGQYSNQPQHF.

This sequence joins TRBV15 and TRBJ2-1, with TRBD2 matching 14 bases. Losses at the gene ends were 3 bases for V and 8 bases for J; bases not matched to a gene: 6. Looked up from germline, CDR1 is LNHNV and CDR2 is YYDKDF (reference sequence). CDR3 length: 16 amino acids. The CDR3: CATSREGTSGRHEQFF. CDR3 DNA: TGTGCCACCAGCAGGGAAGGGACTAGCGGGAGACATGAGCAGTTCTTC.

This chain uses TRBV1 with TRBJ2-7; TRBD2 was called by the table and not checked on the DNA. TRBV1 is classified as a pseudogene. CDR3 length: 14 residues. The CDR3: CTSGPLASSYEQYF. CDR3 nucleotides: TGCACCAGCGGCCCACTAGCGTCGTCCTACGAGCAGTACTTC.

This chain uses TRBV5-1 with TRBJ2-7; 10 bases line up with TRBD1. The CDR3 consists of 13 residues. J gave up 5 bases and V 5 bases, and 4 bases lay outside the gene matches. Germline CDR1 SGHRS, CDR2 YFSETQ. The DNA for the CDR3 is TGCGCCAGCAGTGAGGACAGGGGGGACGAGCAGTACTTC. The encoded protein is CASSEDRGDEQYF.

This chain links TRBV4-3 with TRBJ2-1, with 7 bases fitting TRBD2. Germline V gives CDR1 LGHNA, CDR2 YSLEER. The junction had 14 bases not matched to a gene; V was cut back by 6 bases and J by 15 bases. This CDR3 is built from 13 residues. The CDR3 loop is CASSPLVSGNPFF. The CDR3 DNA is TGCGCCAGCAGTCCCTTGGTGAGCGGGAACCCGTTCTTC.

Here the CDR3 reads CASSQEGQVATQYF. The CDR3 DNA is TGTGCCAGCAGCCAAGAAGGACAGGTCGCGACCCAGTACTTC. The genes are TRBV4-2 and TRBJ2-5, with 7 bases identical to TRBD1. Germline CDR1 is LGHNA and CDR2 is YNFKEQ. The junction had 5 bases not matched to a gene; V was cut back by 0 bases and J by 7 bases. The CDR3 runs to 14 residues.

This chain joins TRBV28 and TRBJ1-1; TRBD1 aligns across 8 bases. From germline, CDR1 is MDHEN and CDR2 SYDVKM. CDR3 length equals 14 residues. V lost 6 bases and J lost 6; bases outside the gene matches: 9. CDR3 loop: CASSRAGGRAEAFF. CDR3 DNA sequence: TGTGCCAGCAGCAGGGCAGGGGGCAGGGCTGAAGCTTTCTTT.

J is TRBJ2-1 and V is TRBV19; 9 nucleotides line up with TRBD2. J gave up 5 bases and V 6 bases, and 8 bases lay outside the gene matches. This CDR3 has 15 amino acids. Germline values: CDR1 LNHDA, CDR2 SQIVND (reference sequence). The CDR3 sequence is CASRGLAFPDNEQFF. Written as DNA, the CDR3 is TGTGCCAGTAGGGGACTAGCCTTCCCCGACAATGAGCAGTTCTTC.

The chain couples TRBV10-2 to TRBJ2-7; 8 nucleotides agree with TRBD2. V lost 4 bases to trimming and J lost 6 bases; unmatched junction nucleotides: 5. The germline V gene encodes CDR1 WSHSY and CDR2 SAAADI. This CDR3 spans 13 amino acids. CDR3 sequence reads: CASSGPRGGEQYF. CDR3 nucleotides: TGCGCCAGCAGTGGCCCACGGGGGGGCGAGCAGTACTTC.

The chain couples TRBV5-1 to TRBJ2-1; D possibly corresponds to TRBD2 (6 bases). The CDR3 has 15 amino acids. Germline values: CDR1 SGHRS, CDR2 YFSETQ. With 5 bases removed from V and 0 bases from J, the gap between germline ends came to 12 bases. The CDR3 here is CASSRDWNSYNEQFF. The CDR3 DNA is TGCGCCAGCAGTCGGGACTGGAACTCCTACAATGAGCAGTTCTTC.